This T cell receptor beta chain was profiled in a study of T cell changes during pregnancy in multiple sclerosis. There are 18 residues in the CDR3. Trimming removed 6 bases from V and 3 bases from J; junction bases left unmatched: 17. Germline CDR1 and CDR2: MNHEY and SMNVEV (reference sequence). Method: immunoSEQ multiplex PCR; TCRdb's copy keeps in-frame clones and lacks some. The data hold about 50,000 clones, with about 92% observed a single time. The V gene is TRBV27, the J gene TRBJ2-7, with 10 bases lining up with TRBD2. The source is a female donor with multiple sclerosis, enrolled in a pregnancy study. The sample in question was CD4+ T cells from peripheral blood mononuclear cells, obtained before pregnancy. The CDR3 nucleotides read TGTGCCAGCAGCCACCTAGCGGGAGTTAACCAGCGGGGCTACGAGCAGTACTTC. It is translated as CASSHLAGVNQRGYEQYF.